The 10 T cell receptor beta chains below come from one sample, sequenced in a study of graft-versus-host responses after intestinal transplantation. These receptors have no known antigen. Sequencing was performed with immunoSEQ multiplex PCR; in TCRdb, only in-frame clones are kept and a portion is missing. The repertoire holds about 89,000 clones, with around 91% as singletons. The starting material was unstimulated CD4+ T cells sorted from spleen or lymph node cells, obtained before intestinal transplant. The receptors come from a human donor who received an intestinal transplant.

V usage is TRBV7-6 and J usage is TRBJ2-4; TRBD2 matches 10 bases. There are 18 residues in the CDR3. The junction had 9 bases not matched to a gene; V was cut back by 1 base and J by 3 bases. CDR1 and CDR2 from the germline V gene are SGHVS and FNYEAQ. For the CDR3, the DNA is TGTGCCAGCAGCTTAGTCCCGCCTAGCGGGGGTGGCAAAAACATTCAGTACTTC. Amino acid sequence: CASSLVPPSGGGKNIQYF.

The CDR3 coding sequence is TGCAGCGGCGTTACTAGCGGGGGGCCAGGGGATACGCAGTATTTT. It is translated as CSGVTSGGPGDTQYF. V usage is TRBV29-1 and J usage is TRBJ2-3, with 12 bases aligning to TRBD2. Germline-derived CDR1 and CDR2 are SQVTM and ANQGSEA. With V trimmed by 7 bases and J by 6 bases, 11 bases remained unmatched. The CDR3 runs 15 residues.

This rearrangement joins TRBV19 to TRBJ1-2; 9 bases match TRBD1. After removal of 3 bases from V and 13 bases from J, the junction contained 6 bases not matched to a gene. Per the germline V gene, CDR1 is LNHDA and CDR2 is SQIVND (reference sequence). The CDR3 loop spans 12 amino acids. CDR3 region: CASSMGQGYFTF. The CDR3 nucleotides read TGTGCCAGTAGTATGGGACAGGGATATTTCACCTTC.

This clone was seen once. The V gene is TRBV10-2, the J gene TRBJ1-2; 8 nucleotides agree with TRBD1. The length of the CDR3 is 20 residues. Germline CDR1 and CDR2: WSHSY and SAAADI. The trim removed 0 bases at V and 7 bases at J, leaving 22 bases unmatched. CDR3 nucleotide sequence: TGCGCCAGCAGTGAGTCAACTGGAAGCGGCAGGGGGCTTCGTGGTCGTGGCTACACCTTC. Translated: CASSESTGSGRGLRGRGYTF.

The gene calls are TRBV7-2 and TRBJ2-5, with D perhaps TRBD2 (7 bases). Germline V gives CDR1 SGHTA, CDR2 FQGNSA. Trimming took off 0 bases at V and 2 bases at J, with 16 bases between the two ends. This CDR3 is built from 17 residues. DNA of the CDR3: TGTGCCAGCAGCTTAGCGTTGAGGGGGGGCAGGCAAGAGACCCAGTACTTC. As protein: CASSLALRGGRQETQYF.

The chain combines TRBV6-5 with TRBJ2-5, with 10 nucleotides matching TRBD2. Germline values: CDR1 MNHEY, CDR2 SVGAGI. The CDR3 contains 13 residues. J was trimmed by 4 bases and V by 4 bases; bases with no gene match: 0. The CDR3 spells CASSWTSGETQYF. The CDR3 DNA reads as TGTGCCAGCAGTTGGACTAGCGGAGAGACCCAGTACTTC.

The chain joins TRBV4-3 to TRBJ2-4; D uncertain. CDR3 length: 16 amino acids. Germline-derived CDR1 and CDR2 are LGHNA and YSLEER. The V end was cut by 0 bases, the J end by 0 bases, with 9 bases between. CDR3 region: CASSQDLRLAKNIQYF. The DNA for the CDR3 is TGCGCCAGCAGCCAAGACCTGAGGTTAGCCAAAAACATTCAGTACTTC.

V gene TRBV19 combines with J gene TRBJ2-1; TRBD1 matches 9 bases. Germline-derived CDR1 and CDR2 are LNHDA and SQIVND (reference sequence). J lost 3 bases, V lost 4 bases, and 7 bases had no gene match. This CDR3 region has 16 residues. In DNA, the CDR3 is TGTGCCAGTAGTACCCTACAGGGGGCGGGCTACAATGAGCAGTTCTTC. The encoded protein is CASSTLQGAGYNEQFF.

The chain links TRBV6-5 to TRBJ1-4; TRBD1 matches 8 bases. Germline CDR1 reads MNHEY; CDR2 reads SVGAGI. The CDR3 consists of 15 residues. V dropped 6 bases and J dropped 7; count of bases not matched to a gene: 10. The DNA of the CDR3 is TGTGCCAGCAGCAAGCAGGGGGCTCGCGGTGAAAAACTGTTTTTT. Its protein product is CASSKQGARGEKLFF.

The chain uses TRBV13 and TRBJ2-5; D perhaps matches TRBD1 (7 bases). Deletions cut 5 bases from V and 5 bases from J, with 18 bases between. The CDR3 covers 15 residues. Germline assignment: CDR1 PRHDT and CDR2 FYEKMQ (reference sequence). Here the CDR3 DNA reads TGTGCCAGCAGCCGCGGGAAAGGGGGCGTTGAGACCCAGTACTTC. Translated, it gives CASSRGKGGVETQYF.